The 20 T cell receptor beta chains presented below share a single source sample, sequenced in a study of T cell clonotyping in hematopoietic cell transplantation. Stated time point: recipient sample about 28 days before transplant, after cytoreduction. The repertoire was sequenced with immunoSEQ multiplex PCR; TCRdb's copy has only in-frame clones and lacks some. The table includes 5,000 to 7,000 clones, 70% to 90% detected once. This specimen was peripheral blood mononuclear cells, taken before stem cell transplant. These receptors all come from a man in his sixties with acute myeloid leukemia. Some clones in this sample may be carry-over from other donors' samples.

V and J are TRBV28 and TRBJ1-3; D remains ambiguous. V lost 10 bases, J lost 0 bases, and 10 bases lay in between. Germline CDR1 MDHEN, CDR2 SYDVKM. The CDR3 contains 13 residues. The CDR3: CAISLDSGNTIYF. CDR3 in DNA: TGTGCCATCTCCCTTGACTCTGGAAACACCATATATTTT.

The rearrangement uses TRBV25-1 and TRBJ1-4; D unclear. Germline CDR1 reads MGHDK; CDR2 reads SYGVNS. V was pared by 0 bases and J by 7 bases, with 0 bases between. This CDR3 is built from 11 residues. The CDR3, as DNA: TGTGCCAGCAGTGAATATGAAAAACTGTTTTTT. The encoded protein is CASSEYEKLFF.

The chain has TRBV19 and TRBJ1-4, with D maybe TRBD1 (6 bases). CDR3 size: 12 residues. Trimming took 10 bases from V and 5 from J, leaving 11 bases between them. Germline loops: CDR1 LNHDA, CDR2 SQIVND (reference sequence). The CDR3: CATRDRNEKLFF. As DNA, the CDR3 is TGTGCCACCCGAGACAGGAATGAAAAACTGTTTTTT.

The V call is TRBV19, the J call TRBJ1-2, with D tentatively TRBD1 (5 bases). V was pared by 4 bases and J by 0 bases, with 15 bases between. Germline V gene sequence: CDR1 LNHDA, CDR2 SQIVND (reference sequence). The CDR3 contains 16 residues. This CDR3 reads CASSNSPGRTNYGYTF. The DNA for the CDR3 is TGTGCCAGTAGTAACTCACCGGGACGAACTAACTATGGCTACACCTTC. Filled out from reference TRBV19 and TRBJ1-2, the complete variable domain reads DGGITQSPKYLFRKEGQNVTLSCEQNLNHDAMYWYRQDPGQGLRLIYYSQIVNDFQKGDIAEGYSVSREKKESFPLTVTSAQKNPTAFYLCASSNSPGRTNYGYTFGSGTRLTVV.

The CDR3 nucleotides are TGTGCCTGGGGACAGGGGGCCGGAGAGACCCAGTACTTC. Protein product: CAWGQGAGETQYF. The chain has TRBV30 and TRBJ2-5; 11 nucleotides agree with TRBD1. Germline values: CDR1 GTSNPN, CDR2 SVGIG (reference sequence). The CDR3 has 13 residues. Unmatched junction bases numbered 3, after V lost 5 bases and J lost 4 bases.

The chain is built from TRBV29-1 and TRBJ2-1; TRBD2 aligns across 13 bases. The CDR3 extends over 14 amino acids. V lost 2 bases, J lost 9 bases, and 4 bases stayed unmatched. CDR1 and CDR2 from the germline V gene are SQVTM and ANQGSEA. The CDR3 DNA is TGCAGCGTTGAAACTAGCGGGAGGGTGGGTGAGCAGTTCTTC. Translated: CSVETSGRVGEQFF.

Here the CDR3 DNA reads TGTGCCGGCCTCCGGCAAGGCAGGGTGGCTGAAGCTTTCTTT. As protein: CAGLRQGRVAEAFF. The chain joins TRBV7-9 to TRBJ1-1; maybe TRBD1 (5 bases). Germline V gives CDR1 SEHNR, CDR2 FQNEAQ (reference sequence). V gave up 11 bases and J gave up 6 bases, with 22 bases separating them. The CDR3 runs 14 residues. Using reference TRBV7-9 and TRBJ1-1 for the parts outside the CDR3, the full variable domain is DTGVSQNPRHKITKRGQNVTFRCDPISEHNRLYWYRQTLGQGPEFLTYFQNEAQLEKSRLLSDRFSAERPKGSFSTLEIQRTEQGDSAMYLCAGLRQGRVAEAFFGQGTRLTVV.

This chain joins TRBV9 and TRBJ1-2, with D unclear. The V end was cut by 0 bases, the J end by 1 base, with 10 bases between. CDR3 length equals 15 residues. Germline assignment: CDR1 SGDLS and CDR2 YYNGEE. The CDR3 spells CASSVGVANNYGYTF. For the CDR3, the DNA is TGTGCCAGCAGCGTAGGGGTTGCCAATAACTATGGCTACACCTTC.

V gene TRBV6-1 combines with J gene TRBJ1-6; D is ambiguous. Germline loops: CDR1 MNHNS, CDR2 SASEGT. Trimming shortened V by 3 bases and J by 3 bases, and 9 bases separated the two germline ends. The CDR3 covers 15 residues. CDR3: CASSDIFNYNSPLHF. The CDR3 DNA reads as TGTGCCAGCAGTGACATATTTAACTATAATTCACCCCTCCACTTT.

The chain recombines TRBV7-2 with TRBJ1-6; weak D call: TRBD1 (6 bases). Deletions cut 1 base from V and 6 bases from J, with 10 bases between. Germline V gene lookup returns CDR1 SGHTA and CDR2 FQGNSA. The CDR3 loop spans 15 amino acids. The CDR3 loop reads CASSLEGGFNSPLHF. DNA for the CDR3: TGTGCCAGCAGCTTAGAGGGGGGGTTTAATTCACCCCTCCACTTT.

The chain couples TRBV7-2 to TRBJ2-5; tentative D call: TRBD2 (6 bases). Trimming cost V 3 bases and J 1 base, with 12 bases left between them. Per germline, CDR1 SGHTA and CDR2 FQGNSA. This CDR3 region has 15 residues. The CDR3 spells CASSLGGWVQETQYF. The CDR3 DNA reads TGTGCCAGCAGCTTGGGGGGATGGGTCCAAGAGACCCAGTACTTC.

This clone has only one observation. The chain has TRBV7-9 and TRBJ2-2; D uncertain. The CDR3 totals 17 residues. Between the trimmed V and J ends, which lost 1 base and 0 bases, there was a span of 12 bases. Germline values: CDR1 SEHNR, CDR2 FQNEAQ (reference sequence). For the CDR3, the DNA is TGTGCCAGCAGCTTAGGGACGGCCTACGCGAACACCGGGGAGCTGTTTTTT. Encoded protein: CASSLGTAYANTGELFF.

Only a few counts were recorded for this clone. This chain joins TRBV30 and TRBJ1-5; TRBD1 agrees at 7 bases. The CDR3 has 13 amino acids. The germline V gene encodes CDR1 GTSNPN and CDR2 SVGIG (reference sequence). J gave up 7 bases and V 0 bases, and 3 bases lay outside the gene matches. The CDR3 loop is CAWSVEGAQPQHF. The CDR3 DNA sequence: TGTGCCTGGAGTGTAGAGGGGGCCCAGCCCCAGCATTTT.

This clone was seen only once. J is TRBJ2-5 and V is TRBV7-2; the D gene is possibly TRBD2 (7 bases). Germline CDR1 SGHTA, CDR2 FQGNSA. This CDR3 spans 14 amino acids. The ends were cut back, 3 bases at V and 6 bases at J, with 14 bases in the middle. CDR3 in amino acids: CASSFGGGGKTQYF. CDR3 nucleotides: TGTGCCAGCAGCTTTGGGGGGGGCGGGAAGACCCAGTACTTC.

The genes are TRBV4-3 and TRBJ1-1; 7 nucleotides agree with TRBD1. V was clipped by 1 base and J by 4 bases; unmatched bases: 6. There are 15 residues in the CDR3. Germline values: CDR1 LGHNA, CDR2 YSLEER. CDR3 sequence reads: CASSQGYAGGTEAFF. In DNA, the CDR3 is TGCGCCAGCAGCCAAGGTTACGCAGGGGGCACTGAAGCTTTCTTT.

The chain couples TRBV9 to TRBJ2-6; 7 nucleotides match TRBD1. CDR1 is SGDLS and CDR2 is YYNGEE in the germline V gene. This CDR3 contains 17 residues. With V trimmed by 4 bases and J by 0 bases, 7 bases remained unmatched. The CDR3 reads CASSRRTGRSGANVLTF. As DNA, the CDR3 is TGTGCCAGCAGCCGACGGACAGGCCGCTCTGGGGCCAACGTCCTGACTTTC.

This clone was found a few times. The V and J genes are TRBV19 and TRBJ1-4, with D possibly matching TRBD1 (5 bases). The CDR3 consists of 13 residues. Trimming cost V 7 bases and J 7 bases, with 13 bases left between them. Germline values: CDR1 LNHDA, CDR2 SQIVND (reference sequence). CDR3 amino acids: CASNRLGTEKLFF. The CDR3 bases are TGTGCCAGTAACCGGTTGGGGACTGAAAAACTGTTTTTT.

The genes are TRBV6-6 and TRBJ1-1; no reliable D call. The CDR3 totals 14 residues. Trimming took off 5 bases at V and 0 bases at J, with 10 bases between the two ends. Per germline, CDR1 MNHNY and CDR2 SVGAGI (reference sequence). CDR3 protein: CASSQTSMNTEAFF. DNA for the CDR3: TGTGCCAGCAGTCAAACATCGATGAACACTGAAGCTTTCTTT.

The rearrangement joins TRBV9 to TRBJ1-2; D might be TRBD1 (5 bases). Germline V CDR1 and CDR2: SGDLS, YYNGEE. The CDR3 length is 12 residues. The V end was cut by 6 bases, the J end by 7 bases, with 13 bases between. As DNA, the CDR3 is TGTGCCAGCACCGGGGGTCCCAGTGGCTACACCTTC. Protein: CASTGGPSGYTF.

The gene calls are TRBV5-1 and TRBJ2-3; 12 positions match TRBD2. The CDR3 is 18 amino acids. V trimming: 4 bases; J trimming: 3 bases; junction bases outside the gene matches: 12. The germline V gene has CDR1 SGHRS and CDR2 YFSETQ. The CDR3 nucleotides are TGCGCCAGCAGCCCCGGACTAGCGGGACCTGACGGGACAGATACGCAGTATTTT. This encodes CASSPGLAGPDGTDTQYF.